This note documents a single TCR beta chain sequence. Its target is not known. Germline V gene lookup returns CDR1 SQVTM and CDR2 ANQGSEA. Losses at the gene ends were 7 bases for V and 12 bases for J; bases not matched to a gene: 11. This CDR3 has 12 residues. The data belong to a study of CD8+ T cells in alopecia areata. Treatment reported: oral pan-JAK inhibitor, 5-10 mg twice daily. Researchers gathered lesional scalp punch biopsies and peripheral blood from patients with alopecia areata. Study-wide results and caveats: Persistence of many expanded lesional clones was seen in scalp and blood during tofacitinib.

cDNA reverse transcribed from extracted RNA served as the sequencing template. The assay was immunoSEQ multiplex PCR, and TCRdb's table has in-frame clones only and misses some. The sample includes fewer than 250,000 clones, approximately 47% seen only once; the top ten take around 3%. This sequence was found in a human donor with alopecia areata. The rearrangement joins TRBV29-1 to TRBJ2-1; TRBD2 matches at 8 bases. The source was CD4+ T cells sorted from blood, collected at approximately week 36, from a patient treated with tofacitinib. The CDR3 coding sequence is TGCAGCGCTCCGGGGGGGATTGTTGGGCAGTTCTTC. It is translated as CSAPGGIVGQFF.